Each of the 15 T cell receptor beta chains below was sequenced from the same sample in a study of CD8 T cells in Susac syndrome. RNA, at 0.5 to 1 ug, was reverse transcribed with random hexamers. TCRdb processed the immunoSEQ multiplex PCR reads anew with MiXCR; each CDR3 protein has one entry. Of 240,000 or so distinct CDR3 sequences listed, about 96% are singletons. The sample consisted of CD4+ T cells from PBMCs. The source is a human donor with Susac syndrome.

The chain is built from TRBV6-1 and TRBJ1-2; D not resolved. CDR1 and CDR2 from the germline V gene are MNHNS and SASEGT. The CDR3 length is 16 residues. V was pared by 2 bases and J by 4 bases, with 17 bases between. The CDR3, as DNA: TGTGCCAGCAGTGAATATCGTGAAGGAAGGACCTATGGCTACACCTTC. It encodes CASSEYREGRTYGYTF.

The V and J genes are TRBV4-1 and TRBJ2-2, with 7 bases lining up with TRBD2. Germline values: CDR1 MGHRA, CDR2 YSYEKL. V lost 1 base, J lost 3 bases, and 11 bases stayed unmatched. The CDR3 length is 18 residues. The CDR3 nucleotides read TGCGCCAGCAGCCAAGTTTCTGGCGGGAGCGGGTACACCGGGGAGCTGTTTTTT. Its protein product is CASSQVSGGSGYTGELFF.

The V call is TRBV20-1, the J call TRBJ1-5; 7 nucleotides agree with TRBD1. CDR3 length: 14 amino acids. The germline V gene encodes CDR1 DFQATT and CDR2 SNEGSKA (reference sequence). After removal of 5 bases from V and 1 base from J, the junction contained 5 bases not matched to a gene. The CDR3 is CSARQGGSNQPQHF. CDR3 nucleotides: TGCAGTGCTCGACAGGGCGGCAGCAATCAGCCCCAGCATTTT.

The chain uses TRBV29-1 and TRBJ2-5, with 9 bases matching TRBD2. V shed 1 base, J shed 13 bases, and the junction held 13 bases outside the gene matches. Germline values: CDR1 SQVTM, CDR2 ANQGSEA. This CDR3 comprises 14 residues. CDR3: CSVEVFISSGRPYF. CDR3 coding DNA: TGCAGCGTTGAAGTTTTCATCTCGAGCGGGAGGCCGTACTTC.

The chain joins TRBV29-1 to TRBJ2-5, with TRBD2 matching 9 bases. The junction had 7 bases not matched to a gene; V was cut back by 8 bases and J by 6 bases. Germline V lookup: CDR1 SQVTM, CDR2 ANQGSEA. CDR3 size: 12 residues. The CDR3 loop is CSTIAGDKTQYF. CDR3 coding DNA: TGCAGCACTATAGCGGGAGACAAGACCCAGTACTTC.

V gene TRBV9 combines with J gene TRBJ1-2, with a possible D match to TRBD1 (5 bases). The CDR3 length is 13 residues. Germline lookup yields CDR1 SGDLS and CDR2 YYNGEE. Trimming cost V 0 bases and J 8 bases, with 11 bases left between them. CDR3: CASSVGGVSGYTF. The CDR3 DNA is TGTGCCAGCAGCGTAGGGGGGGTGTCCGGCTACACCTTC.

This rearrangement joins TRBV4-2 to TRBJ2-5; 12 nucleotides align to TRBD2. This CDR3 is 15 amino acids long. With 1 base clipped from V and 6 bases from J, the junction kept 3 bases outside the gene matches. Germline lookup yields CDR1 LGHNA and CDR2 YNFKEQ. The CDR3 DNA reads as TGTGCCAGCAGCCAAGGCCTAGCGGGAGGGCAGACCCAGTACTTC. Translation: CASSQGLAGGQTQYF.

This CDR3 is CASSIFPLTDTQYF. In DNA, the CDR3 is TGTGCCAGTAGTATCTTTCCGTTAACAGATACGCAGTATTTT. The chain couples TRBV19 to TRBJ2-3; D unresolved. CDR3 length equals 14 residues. The V end lost 3 bases, the J end lost 3 bases, and 10 bases lay between the germline ends. Looked up from germline, CDR1 is LNHDA and CDR2 is SQIVND (reference sequence).

In this sample, this clonotype turned up a few times. V usage is TRBV3-1 and J usage is TRBJ2-5; 14 bases line up with TRBD2. In germline, CDR1 is LGHDT, CDR2 YNNKEL (reference sequence). V dropped 4 bases and J dropped 5; count of bases not matched to a gene: 6. The CDR3 has 16 residues. This CDR3 reads CASSPGTSGSRETQYF. In DNA, the CDR3 is TGTGCCAGCAGCCCGGGGACTAGCGGGAGCAGGGAGACCCAGTACTTC.

This clonotype was counted a few times. The CDR3 loop reads CASSKGQGNTIYF. For the CDR3, the DNA is TGTGCCAGCAGCAAAGGACAGGGAAACACCATATATTTT. The chain combines TRBV21-1 with TRBJ1-3; the table names TRBD1, a call not compared with the DNA. TRBV21-1 is classified as a pseudogene. This CDR3 has 13 residues.

The J gene is TRBJ2-5, the V gene TRBV20-1; TRBD2 aligns across 13 bases. CDR3 length: 16 amino acids. The germline CDR1 and CDR2 sequences are DFQATT and SNEGSKA (reference sequence). Trimming removed 2 bases from V and 5 bases from J; junction bases left unmatched: 8. The CDR3 reads CSARSGLAGEIETQYF. CDR3 in DNA: TGCAGTGCTAGAAGCGGACTAGCGGGAGAGATTGAGACCCAGTACTTC.

Only one count was recorded for this clonotype. The chain couples TRBV12-3 or TRBV12-4 to TRBJ2-7; a possible D gene is TRBD2 (5 bases). CDR3 size: 14 residues. V was shortened by 7 bases and J by 1 base, with 14 bases between the two germline ends. CDR3: CASTPAGGSYEQYF. As DNA, the CDR3 is TGTGCCAGCACTCCGGCGGGCGGATCCTACGAGCAGTACTTC.

This clonotype has just one count. V is TRBV7-9 and J is TRBJ1-4, with a weak D call TRBD1 (5 bases). The V gene's germline CDR1 is SEHNR and CDR2 FQNEAQ (reference sequence). The V end lost 3 bases, the J end lost 8 bases, and 13 bases lay between the germline ends. This CDR3 region has 14 residues. The CDR3 DNA reads as TGTGCCAGCAGCTTGAGCAGGGATGGGGAAAAACTGTTTTTT. Protein: CASSLSRDGEKLFF.

This rearrangement joins TRBV5-1 to TRBJ2-1; D ambiguous. There are 12 residues in the CDR3. Germline V gene lookup returns CDR1 SGHRS and CDR2 YFSETQ. Trimming took 4 bases from V and 8 from J, leaving 10 bases between them. CDR3 DNA sequence: TGCGCCAGCAGCAGACTGCTGGATGAGCAGTTCTTC. This gives the protein CASSRLLDEQFF. The full variable domain, its missing parts supplied by reference TRBV5-1 and TRBJ2-1, is KAGVTQTPRYLIKTRGQQVTLSCSPISGHRSVSWYQQTPGQGLQFLFEYFSETQRNKGNFPGRFSGRQFSNSRSEMNVSTLELGDSALYLCASSRLLDEQFFGPGTRLTVL.

The chain uses TRBV25-1 and TRBJ2-5, with D perhaps being TRBD1 or TRBD2 (5 bases each). CDR1 MGHDK and CDR2 SYGVNS come from the germline V gene. V dropped 3 bases and J dropped 6 bases, with 20 bases sitting between them. This CDR3 spans 16 amino acids. The chain's CDR3 is CASSDLAGTEKKTQYF. The CDR3 nucleotides are TGTGCCAGCAGTGATCTCGCCGGGACGGAGAAAAAGACCCAGTACTTC.